This is a list of T cell receptor beta chains from one sample in a study of siplizumab effects on memory and regulatory T cells. This table comes from immunoSEQ multiplex PCR, and its TCRdb copy is limited to in-frame clones, with some not included. The sample contains some 100,000 clones, around 92% of which appear only once. Sequenced input: Tregs sorted from blood. All receptors come from a human donor in good health. Both conserved end residues are part of each CDR3. D genes are given only for firm matches. Clone sizes are given selectively: once, few, many, or a class where the clone is expanded.

-	TRBV15	TRBJ2-7	-	13	TGTGCCACCAGAGGACCAAACGGGTACGAGCAGTACTTC	CATRGPNGYEQYF
few	TRBV2	TRBJ1-2	-	11	TGTGCCAGCGGAGGGTACTATGGCTACACCTTC	CASGGYYGYTF
-	TRBV7-2	TRBJ2-5	TRBD2	16	TGTGCCAGCAGCTTCGGTAGTACTAGCGGGGAAGAGACCCAGTACTTC	CASSFGSTSGEETQYF
-	TRBV6-1	TRBJ2-1	-	16	TGTGCCAGCAGTGAAGGAGCGCTAGCACCCTACAATGAGCAGTTCTTC	CASSEGALAPYNEQFF
-	TRBV6-5	TRBJ1-6	-	14	TGTGCCAGCAGTTACGCGACAGTGGGTTCACCCCTCCACTTT	CASSYATVGSPLHF
-	TRBV18	TRBJ2-2	TRBD1	14	TGTGCCAGCTCACCTGGGACAGGGGAGCGGGAGCTGTTTTTT	CASSPGTGERELFF
-	TRBV9	TRBJ2-5	-	13	TGTGCCAGCAGCTCATCCCGCTTGGAGACCCAGTACTTC	CASSSSRLETQYF
-	TRBV11-1	TRBJ2-5	-	13	TGTGCCAGCAGCTTACACTCTCAAGAGACCCAGTACTTC	CASSLHSQETQYF
-	TRBV7-9	TRBJ2-3	TRBD2	15	TGTGCCAGCAGCTTCGGACTAGCGGGGGTGGATACGCAGTATTTT	CASSFGLAGVDTQYF
-	TRBV7-3	TRBJ2-3	TRBD2	18	TGTGCCAGCAGCTTAGGGACTAGCGGGATCCTGAGCACAGATACGCAGTATTTT	CASSLGTSGILSTDTQYF
-	TRBV7-9	TRBJ2-4	-	15	TGTGCCAGCAGCCTTGCAGGGGCAATGAGAGACATTCAGTACTTC	CASSLAGAMRDIQYF
-	TRBV10-3	TRBJ2-5	-	11	TGTGCCATCAGTGTCAACAGACATCTGTACTTC	CAISVNRHLYF
-	TRBV2	TRBJ2-2	-	18	TGTGCCAGCAGAGGGCCCTCGGCATCGGGTTGGAGGACCGGGGAGCTGTTTTTT	CASRGPSASGWRTGELFF
few	TRBV4-1	TRBJ1-5	-	17	TGCGCCAGCAGCCAAGATATGACGGGGGCCTCTAATCAGCCCCAGCATTTT	CASSQDMTGASNQPQHF
-	TRBV4-1	TRBJ1-5	TRBD1	15	TGCGCCAGCAGCCAGCGACAGGGGGCGGTTCAGCCCCAGCATTTT	CASSQRQGAVQPQHF
few	TRBV4-1	TRBJ1-6	-	16	TGCGCCAGCAGCCAAGATAGAAGCGCAGGTCGCTCACCCCTCCACTTT	CASSQDRSAGRSPLHF
-	TRBV5-6	TRBJ2-7	TRBD2	14	TGTGCCAGCAGCTCCCTAGCGGGAGTCGACGAGCAGTACTTC	CASSSLAGVDEQYF
-	TRBV19	TRBJ2-6	-	17	TGTGCCAGTAGTATAGATAGGATCGCAACTGGGGCCAACGTCCTGACTTTC	CASSIDRIATGANVLTF
-	TRBV7-3	TRBJ2-5	-	14	TGTGCCAGCAGCTTAAACGGGCAGGAAGAGACCCAGTACTTC	CASSLNGQEETQYF
once	TRBV7-6	TRBJ1-2	TRBD1	13	TGTGCCAGCAGCTCGGACAGGGGCGGGGGCTACACCTTC	CASSSDRGGGYTF
-	TRBV5-4	TRBJ2-1	-	15	TGTGCCAGCAGCTTGGGGCTAGTAACCCTTAGTGAGCAGTTCTTC	CASSLGLVTLSEQFF
-	TRBV6-5	TRBJ1-1	TRBD1	15	TGTGCCAGCAGTTACTCGCTTACCGGGACAGGGGTGGCTTTCTTT	CASSYSLTGTGVAFF
-	TRBV5-5	TRBJ1-4	-	14	TGTGCCAGCAGCTTTAAGGCAGATAATGAAAAACTGTTTTTT	CASSFKADNEKLFF
-	TRBV5-1	TRBJ2-7	TRBD2	15	TGCGCCAGCAGCTTGGTAGCTGGGACGGGGGGTAGGCAGTACTTC	CASSLVAGTGGRQYF
-	TRBV28	TRBJ1-1	-	13	TGTGCCAGCAGTCCTTTTTGGGTTACTGAAGCTTTCTTT	CASSPFWVTEAFF
-	TRBV18	TRBJ2-3	-	15	TGTGCCAGCTCATTGATAGCGGAGGGCACAGATACGCAGTATTTT	CASSLIAEGTDTQYF
-	TRBV2	TRBJ2-7	-	13	TGTGCCAGCATCTGGACCTCCGGGGGCGAGCAGTACTTC	CASIWTSGGEQYF
-	TRBV5-5	TRBJ2-7	-	15	TGTGCCAGCAGCTTGGTGGTAGGATATGCCTACGAGCAGTACTTC	CASSLVVGYAYEQYF
-	TRBV5-6	TRBJ1-1	-	14	TGTGCCAGCACCCCAGGACCGCTAAACACTGAAGCTTTCTTT	CASTPGPLNTEAFF
few	TRBV5-1	TRBJ2-5	-	11	TGCGCCAGCAGCTTGGAGGAGACCCAGTACTTC	CASSLEETQYF
-	TRBV2	TRBJ1-2	TRBD1	16	TGTGCCAGCAGTGAAGGATTGACAGGGTACTTCCTGGGCTACACCTTC	CASSEGLTGYFLGYTF
-	TRBV6-5	TRBJ2-1	-	16	TGTGCCAGCAGTTACACCCTAGGAGGGAGGATCGTTGAGCAGTTCTTC	CASSYTLGGRIVEQFF
-	TRBV7-8	TRBJ2-1	TRBD1	18	TGTGCCAGCAGCCGCCGATCCGTCCCGGGACAGTATGCCAATGAGCAGTTCTTC	CASSRRSVPGQYANEQFF
-	TRBV5-1	TRBJ2-3	TRBD1	12	TGCGCCAGCAGCTTGGCCGGGACAGGGGTCCGCTTT	CASSLAGTGVRF
-	TRBV6-5	TRBJ2-1	-	13	TGTGCCACCCGACTGGACTCCTACAATGAGCAGTTCTTC	CATRLDSYNEQFF
-	TRBV27	TRBJ1-1	-	13	TGTGCCAGCAGAGAGGGGTTTAGCACTGAAGCTTTCTTT	CASREGFSTEAFF
-	TRBV19	TRBJ1-2	TRBD1	14	TGTGCCTCAAACCCAGGGGGCGCTGGCTATGGCTACACCTTC	CASNPGGAGYGYTF